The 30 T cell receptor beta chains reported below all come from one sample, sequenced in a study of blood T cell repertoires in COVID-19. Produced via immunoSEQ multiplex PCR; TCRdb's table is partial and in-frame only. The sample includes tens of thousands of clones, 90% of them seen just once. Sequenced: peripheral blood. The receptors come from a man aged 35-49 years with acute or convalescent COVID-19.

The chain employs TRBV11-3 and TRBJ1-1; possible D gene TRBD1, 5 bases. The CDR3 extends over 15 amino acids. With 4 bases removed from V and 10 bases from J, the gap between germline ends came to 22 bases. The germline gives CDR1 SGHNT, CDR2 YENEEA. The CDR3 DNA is TGTGCCAGCAGCTATTTGGAGGGGCCCGTGCCTGTAGCTTTCTTT. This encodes CASSYLEGPVPVAFF.

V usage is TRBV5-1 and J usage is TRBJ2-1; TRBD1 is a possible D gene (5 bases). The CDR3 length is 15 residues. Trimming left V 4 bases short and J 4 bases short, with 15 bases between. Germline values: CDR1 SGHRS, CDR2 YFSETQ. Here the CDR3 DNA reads TGCGCCAGCAGCGCGAGGACAACCTTGTACAATGAGCAGTTCTTC. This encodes CASSARTTLYNEQFF.

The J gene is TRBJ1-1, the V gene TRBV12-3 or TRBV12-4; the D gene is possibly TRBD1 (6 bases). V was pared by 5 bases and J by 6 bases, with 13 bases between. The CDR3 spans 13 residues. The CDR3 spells CASSPARGAEAFF. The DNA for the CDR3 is TGTGCCAGCAGTCCCGCCAGGGGCGCTGAAGCTTTCTTT.

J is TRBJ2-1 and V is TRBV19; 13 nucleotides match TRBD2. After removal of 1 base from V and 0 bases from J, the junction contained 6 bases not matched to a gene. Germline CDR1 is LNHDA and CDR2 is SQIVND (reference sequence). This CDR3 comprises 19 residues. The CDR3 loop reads CASSIGRLAGGSSYNEQFF. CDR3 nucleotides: TGTGCCAGTAGTATAGGGCGACTAGCGGGAGGAAGCTCCTACAATGAGCAGTTCTTC.

The CDR3 here is CASSPGGAGGPEQYF. The CDR3 bases are TGCGCCAGCAGTCCCGGTGGAGCGGGAGGACCCGAGCAGTACTTC. The chain couples TRBV10-1 to TRBJ2-7; 9 bases align to TRBD2. With 5 bases clipped from V and 6 bases from J, the junction kept 11 bases outside the gene matches. Looked up from germline, CDR1 is WNHNN and CDR2 is SYGVQD (reference sequence). The CDR3 has 15 residues.

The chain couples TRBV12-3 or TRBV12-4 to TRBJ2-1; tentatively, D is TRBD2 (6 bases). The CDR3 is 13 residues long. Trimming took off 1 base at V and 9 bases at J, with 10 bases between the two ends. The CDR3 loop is CASSLGGGFEQFF. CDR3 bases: TGTGCCAGCAGTTTAGGGGGAGGTTTTGAGCAGTTCTTC.

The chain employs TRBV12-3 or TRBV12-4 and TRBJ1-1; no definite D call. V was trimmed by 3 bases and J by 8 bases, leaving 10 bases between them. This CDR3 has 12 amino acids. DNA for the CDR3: TGTGCCAGCAGTTTTCCGGGGTTAGAAGCTTTCTTT. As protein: CASSFPGLEAFF.

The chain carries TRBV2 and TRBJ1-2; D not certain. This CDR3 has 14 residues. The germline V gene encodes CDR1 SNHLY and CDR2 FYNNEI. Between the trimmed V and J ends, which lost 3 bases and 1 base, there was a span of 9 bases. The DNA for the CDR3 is TGTGCCAGCAGTGAGGCGGTTTTTAACTATGGCTACACCTTC. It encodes CASSEAVFNYGYTF.

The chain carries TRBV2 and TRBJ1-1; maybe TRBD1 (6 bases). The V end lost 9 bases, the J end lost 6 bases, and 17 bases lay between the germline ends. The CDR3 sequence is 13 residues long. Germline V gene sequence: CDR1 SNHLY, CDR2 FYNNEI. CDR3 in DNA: TGTGCCAGTGTGACAGGTTATACACCTGAAGCTTTCTTT. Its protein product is CASVTGYTPEAFF. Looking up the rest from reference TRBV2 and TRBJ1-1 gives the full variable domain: EPEVTQTPSHQVTQMGQEVILRCVPISNHLYFYWYRQILGQKVEFLVSFYNNEISEKSEIFDDQFSVERPDGSNFTLKIRSTKLEDSAMYFCASVTGYTPEAFFGQGTRLTVV.

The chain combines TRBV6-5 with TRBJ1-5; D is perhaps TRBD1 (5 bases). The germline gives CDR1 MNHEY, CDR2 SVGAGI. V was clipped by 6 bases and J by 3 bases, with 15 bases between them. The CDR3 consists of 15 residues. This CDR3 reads CASRDIRTHNQPQHF. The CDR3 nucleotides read TGTGCCAGCAGGGACATTCGGACCCACAATCAGCCCCAGCATTTT.

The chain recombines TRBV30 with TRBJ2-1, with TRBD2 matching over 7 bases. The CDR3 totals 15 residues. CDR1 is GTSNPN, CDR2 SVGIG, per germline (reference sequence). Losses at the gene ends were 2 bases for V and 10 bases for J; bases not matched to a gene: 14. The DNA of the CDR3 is TGTGCCTGGAGTACACTAGCGCCCTCCGAGGCGGAGCAGTTCTTC. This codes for CAWSTLAPSEAEQFF.

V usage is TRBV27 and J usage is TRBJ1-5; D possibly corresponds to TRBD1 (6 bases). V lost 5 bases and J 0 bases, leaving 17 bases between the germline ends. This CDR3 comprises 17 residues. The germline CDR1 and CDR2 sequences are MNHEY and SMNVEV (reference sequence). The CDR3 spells CASSPRGGGYSNQPQHF. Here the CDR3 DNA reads TGTGCCAGCAGTCCAAGGGGGGGCGGTTATAGCAATCAGCCCCAGCATTTT.

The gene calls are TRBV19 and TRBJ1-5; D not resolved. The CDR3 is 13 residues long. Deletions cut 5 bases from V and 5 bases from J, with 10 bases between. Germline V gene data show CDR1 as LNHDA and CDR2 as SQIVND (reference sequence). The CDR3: CASSVSLDQPQHF. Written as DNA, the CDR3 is TGTGCCAGTAGTGTAAGTTTAGATCAGCCCCAGCATTTT. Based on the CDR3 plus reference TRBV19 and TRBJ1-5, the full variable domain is DGGITQSPKYLFRKEGQNVTLSCEQNLNHDAMYWYRQDPGQGLRLIYYSQIVNDFQKGDIAEGYSVSREKKESFPLTVTSAQKNPTAFYLCASSVSLDQPQHFGDGTRLSIL.

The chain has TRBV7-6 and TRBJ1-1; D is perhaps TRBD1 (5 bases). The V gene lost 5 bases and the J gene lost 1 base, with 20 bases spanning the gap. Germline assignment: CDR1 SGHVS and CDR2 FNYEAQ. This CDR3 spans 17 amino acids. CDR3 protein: CASSPNAYTGKNTEAFF. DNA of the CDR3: TGTGCCAGCAGCCCCAATGCCTATACAGGAAAGAACACTGAAGCTTTCTTT.

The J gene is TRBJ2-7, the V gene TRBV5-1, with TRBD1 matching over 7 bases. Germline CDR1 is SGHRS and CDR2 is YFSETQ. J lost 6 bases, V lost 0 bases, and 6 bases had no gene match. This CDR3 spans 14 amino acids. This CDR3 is CASSLEGQRSEQYF. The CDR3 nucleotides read TGCGCCAGCAGCTTGGAGGGACAGCGATCCGAGCAGTACTTC.

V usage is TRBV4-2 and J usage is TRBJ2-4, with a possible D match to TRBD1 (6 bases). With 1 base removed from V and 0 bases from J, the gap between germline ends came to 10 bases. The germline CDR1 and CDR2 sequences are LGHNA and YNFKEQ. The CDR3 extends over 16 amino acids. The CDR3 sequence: CASSQGTGPAKNIQYF. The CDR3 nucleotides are TGTGCCAGCAGCCAAGGAACAGGGCCAGCCAAAAACATTCAGTACTTC.

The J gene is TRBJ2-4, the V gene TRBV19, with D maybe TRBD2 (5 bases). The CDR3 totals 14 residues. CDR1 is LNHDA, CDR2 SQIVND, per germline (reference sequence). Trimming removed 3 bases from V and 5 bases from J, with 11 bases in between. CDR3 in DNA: TGTGCCAGTAGTATTTCCGGGGTCCAAAACATTCAGTACTTC. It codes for CASSISGVQNIQYF.

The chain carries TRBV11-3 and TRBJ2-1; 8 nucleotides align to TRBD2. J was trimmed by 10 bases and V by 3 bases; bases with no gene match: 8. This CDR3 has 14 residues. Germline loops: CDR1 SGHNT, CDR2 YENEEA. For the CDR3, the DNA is TGTGCCAGCAGCTTCGTAGCGGGATCATGGGAGCAGTTCTTC. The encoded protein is CASSFVAGSWEQFF.

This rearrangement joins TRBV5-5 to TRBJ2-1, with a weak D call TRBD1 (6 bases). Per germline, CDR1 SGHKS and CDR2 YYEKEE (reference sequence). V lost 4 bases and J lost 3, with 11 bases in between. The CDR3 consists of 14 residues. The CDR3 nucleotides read TGTGCCAGCAGCCCCGGGACAAACTACAATGAGCAGTTCTTC. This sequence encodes CASSPGTNYNEQFF.

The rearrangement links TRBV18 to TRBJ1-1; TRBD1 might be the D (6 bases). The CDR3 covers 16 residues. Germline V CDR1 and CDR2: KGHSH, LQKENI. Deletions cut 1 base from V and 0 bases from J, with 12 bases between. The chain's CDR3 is CASSPLGTGMNTEAFF. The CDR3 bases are TGTGCCAGCTCACCACTCGGAACAGGGATGAACACTGAAGCTTTCTTT.

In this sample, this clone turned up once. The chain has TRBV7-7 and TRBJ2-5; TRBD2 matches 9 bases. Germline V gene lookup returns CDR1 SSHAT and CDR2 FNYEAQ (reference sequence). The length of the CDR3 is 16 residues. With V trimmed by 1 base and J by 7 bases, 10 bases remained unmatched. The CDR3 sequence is CASSLDRLAAGGTQYF. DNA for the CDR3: TGTGCCAGCAGCTTAGATAGACTAGCGGCCGGGGGGACCCAGTACTTC.

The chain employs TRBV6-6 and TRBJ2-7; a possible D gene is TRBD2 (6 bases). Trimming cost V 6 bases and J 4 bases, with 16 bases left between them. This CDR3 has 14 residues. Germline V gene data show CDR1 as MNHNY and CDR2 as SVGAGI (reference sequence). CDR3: CASRDGRGGYEQYF. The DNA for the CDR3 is TGTGCCAGCAGAGACGGACGTGGGGGGTACGAGCAGTACTTC.

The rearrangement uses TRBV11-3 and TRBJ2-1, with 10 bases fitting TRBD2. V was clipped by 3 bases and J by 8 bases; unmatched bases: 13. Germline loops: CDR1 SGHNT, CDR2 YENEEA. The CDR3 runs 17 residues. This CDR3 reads CASSFLGLAEGRDEQFF. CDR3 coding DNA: TGTGCCAGCAGCTTCCTAGGACTAGCGGAGGGACGGGATGAGCAGTTCTTC. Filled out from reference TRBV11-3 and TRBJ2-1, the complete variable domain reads EAGVVQSPRYKIIEKKQPVAFWCNPISGHNTLYWYLQNLGQGPELLIRYENEEAVDDSQLPKDRFSAERLKGVDSTLKIQPAELGDSAVYLCASSFLGLAEGRDEQFFGPGTRLTVL.

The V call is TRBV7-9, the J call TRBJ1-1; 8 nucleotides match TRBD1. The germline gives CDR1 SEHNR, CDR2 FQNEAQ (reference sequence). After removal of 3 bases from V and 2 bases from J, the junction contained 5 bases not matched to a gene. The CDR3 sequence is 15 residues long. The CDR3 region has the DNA TGTGCCAGCAGCTTTGGGGGACAGGCAAACACTGAAGCTTTCTTT. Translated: CASSFGGQANTEAFF.

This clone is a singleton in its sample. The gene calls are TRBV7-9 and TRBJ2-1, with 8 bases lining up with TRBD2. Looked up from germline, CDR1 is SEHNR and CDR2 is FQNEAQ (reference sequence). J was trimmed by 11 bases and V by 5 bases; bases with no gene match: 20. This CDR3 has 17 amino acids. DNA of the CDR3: TGTGCCAGCAGCCTTACCAGCTCCGGGAGGGCCTCGAACAAGCAGTTCTTC. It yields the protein CASSLTSSGRASNKQFF.

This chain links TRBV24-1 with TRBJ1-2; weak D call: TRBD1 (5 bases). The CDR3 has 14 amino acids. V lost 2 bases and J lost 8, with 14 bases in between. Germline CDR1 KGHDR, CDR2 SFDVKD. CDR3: CATSDSSRARGYTF. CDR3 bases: TGTGCCACCAGTGATTCATCCAGGGCTCGAGGCTACACCTTC.

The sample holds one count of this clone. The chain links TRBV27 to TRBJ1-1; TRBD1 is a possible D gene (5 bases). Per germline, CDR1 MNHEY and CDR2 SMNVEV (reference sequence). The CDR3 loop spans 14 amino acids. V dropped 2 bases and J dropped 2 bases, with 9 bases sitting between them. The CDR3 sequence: CASSLGGLNTEAFF. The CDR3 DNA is TGTGCCAGCAGTTTAGGGGGACTTAACACTGAAGCTTTCTTT.

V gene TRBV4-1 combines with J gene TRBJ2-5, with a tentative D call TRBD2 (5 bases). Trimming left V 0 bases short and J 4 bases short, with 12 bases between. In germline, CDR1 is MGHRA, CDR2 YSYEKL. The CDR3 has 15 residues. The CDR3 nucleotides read TGCGCCAGCAGCCAAGAGGGGAGCGGCCCAGAGACCCAGTACTTC. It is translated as CASSQEGSGPETQYF.

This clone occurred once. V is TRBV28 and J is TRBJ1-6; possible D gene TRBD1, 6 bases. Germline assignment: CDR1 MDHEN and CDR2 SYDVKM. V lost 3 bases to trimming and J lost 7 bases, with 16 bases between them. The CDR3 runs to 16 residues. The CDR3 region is CASSFPWDTGNSPLHF. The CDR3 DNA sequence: TGTGCCAGCAGTTTCCCCTGGGACACCGGAAATTCACCCCTCCACTTT.

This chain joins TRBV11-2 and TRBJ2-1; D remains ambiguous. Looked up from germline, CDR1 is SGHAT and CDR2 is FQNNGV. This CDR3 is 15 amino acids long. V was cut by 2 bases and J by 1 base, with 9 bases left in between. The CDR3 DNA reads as TGTGCCAGCAGCTTAACCTCTCGGTCCTACAATGAGCAGTTCTTC. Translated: CASSLTSRSYNEQFF.